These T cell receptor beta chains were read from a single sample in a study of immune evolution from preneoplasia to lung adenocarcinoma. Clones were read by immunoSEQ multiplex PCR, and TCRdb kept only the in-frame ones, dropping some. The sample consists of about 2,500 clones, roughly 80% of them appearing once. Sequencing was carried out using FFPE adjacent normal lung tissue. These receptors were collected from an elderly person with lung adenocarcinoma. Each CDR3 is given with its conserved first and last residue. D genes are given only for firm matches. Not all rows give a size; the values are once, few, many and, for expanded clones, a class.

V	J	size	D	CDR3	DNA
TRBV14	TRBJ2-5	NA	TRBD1	CASAPIGRGTFGETQYF	TGTGCCAGTGCCCCCATCGGCAGGGGGACGTTCGGGGAGACCCAGTACTTC
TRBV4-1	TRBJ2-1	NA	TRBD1	CASGAGGSAVRDNERFF	TGCGCCAGTGGGGCAGGGGGCAGCGCGGTTAGGGACAATGAGCGGTTCTTC
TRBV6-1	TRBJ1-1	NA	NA	CASGRTANTEAFF	TGTGCCAGCGGGAGGACAGCTAACACTGAAGCTTTCTTT
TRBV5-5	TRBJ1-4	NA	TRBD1	CASNGRGNEKLFF	TGTGCCAGCAATGGCAGGGGGAATGAAAAACTGTTTTTT
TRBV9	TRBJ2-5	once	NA	CASSVGNRGTPKETQYF	TGTGCCAGCAGCGTAGGGAATCGGGGGACACCTAAAGAGACCCAGTACTTC
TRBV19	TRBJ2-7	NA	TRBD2	CASSIDPGGYEQYF	TGTGCCAGTAGTATAGATCCGGGAGGCTACGAGCAGTACTTC
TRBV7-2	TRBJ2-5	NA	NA	CASSLRTQETQYF	TGTGCCAGCAGCTTAAGGACGCAAGAGACCCAGTACTTC
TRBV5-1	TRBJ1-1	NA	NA	CASRGRFPNTEAFF	TGCGCCAGCAGGGGACGGTTTCCGAACACTGAAGCTTTCTTT
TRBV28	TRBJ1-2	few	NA	CASSRTEGYTF	TGTGCCAGCAGTAGGACGGAAGGCTACACCTTC
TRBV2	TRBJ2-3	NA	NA	CASSEDATGTDTQYF	TGTGCCAGCAGTGAGGACGCCACGGGCACAGATACGCAGTATTTT
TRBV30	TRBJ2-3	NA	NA	CAWSVKDTQYF	TGTGCCTGGAGTGTGAAGGATACGCAGTATTTT
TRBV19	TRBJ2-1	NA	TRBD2	CASKKGLAGTNEQFF	TGTGCCAGTAAAAAGGGGCTAGCGGGGACCAATGAGCAGTTCTTC
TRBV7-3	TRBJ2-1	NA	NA	CASSSNEADDYNEQFF	TGTGCCAGCAGCTCAAACGAAGCGGACGACTACAATGAGCAGTTCTTC
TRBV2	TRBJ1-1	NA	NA	CARDVTEDGTEAFF	TGTGCCAGGGACGTGACGGAGGACGGCACTGAAGCTTTCTTT
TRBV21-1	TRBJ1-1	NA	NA	CASSPWNWGTEAFF	TGTGCCAGCAGCCCCTGGAACTGGGGCACTGAAGCTTTCTTT
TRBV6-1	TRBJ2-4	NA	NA	CASREWGKNIQYF	TGTGCCAGCAGGGAGTGGGGCAAAAACATTCAGTACTTC
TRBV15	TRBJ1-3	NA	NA	CATSSATGGAENTIYF	TGTGCCACCAGCAGTGCGACTGGGGGCGCGGAAAACACCATATATTTT
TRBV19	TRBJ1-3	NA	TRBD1	CASSPGGTSGNTIYF	TGTGCCAGTAGTCCAGGGGGAACCTCTGGAAACACCATATATTTT
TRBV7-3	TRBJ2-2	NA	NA	CASTRDPDTGELFF	TGTGCCAGCACCCGGGACCCGGACACCGGGGAGCTGTTTTTT
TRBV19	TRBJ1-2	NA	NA	CASMRAGNYGYTF	TGTGCCAGTATGCGGGCCGGTAACTATGGCTACACCTTC
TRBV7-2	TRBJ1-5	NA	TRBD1	CASSAGTGRYQPQHF	TGTGCCAGCAGCGCGGGGACAGGGAGGTACCAGCCCCAGCATTTT
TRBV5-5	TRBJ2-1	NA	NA	CASSFGGSYNEQFF	TGTGCCAGCAGCTTTGGCGGATCCTACAATGAGCAGTTCTTC
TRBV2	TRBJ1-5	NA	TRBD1	CASSESDRGGQPQHF	TGTGCCAGCAGTGAATCAGACAGGGGAGGACAGCCCCAGCATTTT
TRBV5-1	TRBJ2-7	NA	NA	CASSPDNAYEQYF	TGCGCCAGCAGCCCGGACAACGCATACGAGCAGTACTTC
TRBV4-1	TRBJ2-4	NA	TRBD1	CASSPGQGELIQYF	TGCGCCAGCAGCCCCGGACAGGGGGAGCTTATTCAGTACTTC
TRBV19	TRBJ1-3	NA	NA	CASKGVNSGNTIYF	TGTGCCAGTAAGGGAGTGAACTCTGGAAACACCATATATTTT
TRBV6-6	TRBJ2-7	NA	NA	CASSYGRDRQYF	TGTGCCAGCAGTTACGGGAGGGACAGGCAGTACTTC
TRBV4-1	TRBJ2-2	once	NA	CASSNRLNTGELFF	TGCGCCAGCAGCAACCGACTGAACACCGGGGAGCTGTTTTTT
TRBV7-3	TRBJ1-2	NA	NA	CASSSRVLNYGYTF	TGTGCCAGCAGCTCGAGGGTCTTAAACTATGGCTACACCTTC
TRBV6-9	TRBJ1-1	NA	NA	CATPAGTEAFF	TGTGCCACCCCGGCGGGGACTGAAGCTTTCTTT
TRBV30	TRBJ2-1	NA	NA	CAWSFTPEQFF	TGTGCCTGGAGCTTCACTCCAGAGCAGTTCTTC
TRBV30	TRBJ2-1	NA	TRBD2	CAWSKASGGYNEQFF	TGTGCCTGGAGTAAAGCTAGCGGGGGCTACAATGAGCAGTTCTTC
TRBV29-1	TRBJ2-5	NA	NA	CSATPGVETQYF	TGCAGCGCGACTCCAGGGGTCGAGACCCAGTACTTC
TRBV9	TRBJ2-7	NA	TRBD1	CASSVGEGQPYEQYF	TGTGCCAGCAGCGTAGGAGAGGGACAGCCCTACGAGCAGTACTTC
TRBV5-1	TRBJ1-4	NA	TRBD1	CASSHTGTVEKLFF	TGCGCCAGCAGCCACACCGGGACAGTTGAAAAACTGTTTTTT
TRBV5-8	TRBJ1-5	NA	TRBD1	CASSYGTGGFRQPQHF	TGTGCCAGCAGCTACGGGACAGGGGGCTTTCGACAGCCCCAGCATTTT
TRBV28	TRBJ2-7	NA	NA	CASRRQGPYEQYF	TGTGCCAGCCGCAGACAAGGGCCCTACGAGCAGTACTTC
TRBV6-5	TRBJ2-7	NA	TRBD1	CASSYSWTGSDEQYF	TGTGCCAGCAGTTACTCTTGGACAGGGAGTGACGAGCAGTACTTC
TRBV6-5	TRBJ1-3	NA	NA	CASSYSGLSGNTIYF	TGTGCCAGCAGTTACTCCGGGCTCTCTGGAAACACCATATATTTT
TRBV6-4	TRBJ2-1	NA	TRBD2	CASSEGTSGEDEQFF	TGTGCCAGCAGTGAGGGGACTAGCGGGGAAGATGAGCAGTTCTTC
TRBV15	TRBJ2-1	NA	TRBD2	CATSRELANSYNEQFF	TGTGCCACCAGCAGAGAACTAGCGAACTCCTACAATGAGCAGTTCTTC
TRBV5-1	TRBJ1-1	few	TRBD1	CASSSGTVGTEAFF	TGCGCCAGCAGCTCGGGGACAGTGGGCACTGAAGCTTTCTTT
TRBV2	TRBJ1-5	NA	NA	CASRTRGNQPQHF	TGTGCCAGCAGGACCAGGGGCAATCAGCCCCAGCATTTT
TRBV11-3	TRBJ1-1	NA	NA	CASSPRQLPNTEAFF	TGTGCCAGCAGCCCGCGACAGCTACCGAACACTGAAGCTTTCTTT
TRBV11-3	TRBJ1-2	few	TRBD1	CASSQTGTGVGNTF	TGTGCCAGCAGCCAGACCGGGACAGGGGTGGGGAACACCTTC
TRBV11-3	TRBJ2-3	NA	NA	CASSLDGSVTGPRDTQYF	TGTGCCAGCAGCTTAGATGGGTCTGTAACTGGCCCTCGGGATACGCAGTATTTT
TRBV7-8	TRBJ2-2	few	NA	CASSSRVGGELFF	TGTGCCAGCAGCTCGCGGGTTGGCGGGGAGCTGTTTTTT
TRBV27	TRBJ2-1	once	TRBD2	CASRREKGNEQFF	TGTGCCAGCAGGCGGGAGAAGGGCAATGAGCAGTTCTTC
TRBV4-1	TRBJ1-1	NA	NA	CASSQNTLSVNTEAFF	TGCGCCAGCAGCCAGAACACCCTGTCAGTGAACACTGAAGCTTTCTTT
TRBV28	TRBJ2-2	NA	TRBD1	CASSFWTGSVTGELFF	TGTGCCAGCAGTTTTTGGACAGGGTCTGTGACCGGGGAGCTGTTTTTT
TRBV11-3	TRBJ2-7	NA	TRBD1	CASSLRTGSSYEQYF	TGTGCCAGCAGCTTACGGACAGGGAGCTCCTACGAGCAGTACTTC
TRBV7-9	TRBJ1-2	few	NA	CASSLSQGYGYTF	TGTGCCAGCAGCTTAAGCCAGGGATATGGCTACACCTTC
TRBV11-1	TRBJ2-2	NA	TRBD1	CASSPIGQGHTGELFF	TGTGCCAGCAGCCCTATAGGACAGGGCCACACCGGGGAGCTGTTTTTT